The 20 T cell receptor beta chains presented below share a single source sample, sequenced in a study of siplizumab effects on memory and regulatory T cells. Data came from immunoSEQ multiplex PCR; TCRdb stores just in-frame clones and leaves some out. This sample yields some 96,000 clones, of which 75% to 95% are seen a single time; 0.15% belongs to the top ten. The sequencing sample was made of CD4+ T cells sorted from blood. The receptors originated from a human donor in good health.

The rearrangement joins TRBV5-5 to TRBJ2-6, with 9 bases identical to TRBD1. The CDR3 length is 18 residues. Germline V gene sequence: CDR1 SGHKS, CDR2 YYEKEE (reference sequence). Unmatched junction bases numbered 5, after V lost 0 bases and J lost 1 base. The DNA of the CDR3 is TGTGCCAGCAGCTTGGTAGGGGGACAGGGATCTGGGGCCAACGTCCTGACTTTC. This translates into CASSLVGGQGSGANVLTF.

The genes are TRBV15 and TRBJ1-1; no definite D call. V was cut by 2 bases and J by 4 bases, with 20 bases left in between. CDR3 length equals 17 residues. CDR1 is LNHNV, CDR2 YYDKDF, per germline (reference sequence). In DNA, the CDR3 is TGTGCCACCAGCAGATCGGCGATGAAGGCAGTCACCACTGAAGCTTTCTTT. This translates into CATSRSAMKAVTTEAFF.

The J gene is TRBJ1-3, the V gene TRBV7-9; unclear D gene. The CDR3 is 15 residues long. The germline gives CDR1 SEHNR, CDR2 FQNEAQ (reference sequence). V was cut by 1 base and J by 4 bases, with 11 bases left in between. The CDR3 protein is CASSLDSGSGNTIYF. In DNA, the CDR3 is TGTGCCAGCAGCTTAGATTCTGGGTCGGGAAACACCATATATTTT.

This clone turned up a few times. This sequence joins TRBV4-1 and TRBJ1-3; no definite D call. This CDR3 has 17 residues. Trimming stripped 0 bases from V and 4 bases from J, with 16 bases between. The germline gives CDR1 MGHRA, CDR2 YSYEKL. The chain's CDR3 is CASSQDSRTLGGNTIYF. CDR3 sequence (DNA): TGCGCCAGCAGCCAAGATTCCCGGACTCTCGGGGGAAACACCATATATTTT.

This chain connects TRBV19 to TRBJ2-2; D is possibly TRBD1 (5 bases). CDR1 is LNHDA and CDR2 is SQIVND in the germline V gene (reference sequence). V dropped 6 bases and J dropped 7 bases, with 12 bases sitting between them. CDR3 length equals 13 residues. CDR3 DNA sequence: TGTGCCAGTAGGAAGGCAGGGATCGGGGAGCTGTTTTTT. The encoded protein is CASRKAGIGELFF.

The V gene is TRBV15, the J gene TRBJ2-3; D is perhaps TRBD2 (6 bases). CDR3 size: 15 residues. In germline, CDR1 is LNHNV, CDR2 YYDKDF (reference sequence). Trimming removed 0 bases from V and 2 bases from J, with 9 bases in between. CDR3 amino acids: CATSREGGLTDTQYF. In nucleotides, the CDR3 is TGTGCCACCAGCAGAGAGGGGGGACTCACAGATACGCAGTATTTT. The whole variable domain, filled in from reference TRBV15 and TRBJ2-3, reads DAMVIQNPRYQVTQFGKPVTLSCSQTLNHNVMYWYQQKSSQAPKLLFHYYDKDFNNEADTPDNFQSRRPNTSFCFLDIRSPGLGDTAMYLCATSREGGLTDTQYFGPGTRLTVL.

The sample holds one count of this clone. The J gene is TRBJ2-2, the V gene TRBV10-3, with TRBD1 matching 7 bases. The V segment lost 10 bases and the J segment 4 bases; nucleotides outside the gene matches: 9. CDR3 length: 14 residues. CDR1 is ENHRY, CDR2 SYGVKD, per germline. As DNA, the CDR3 is TGTGCCACCACAACAGGGGCTGGCACCGGGGAGCTGTTTTTT. Amino acid sequence: CATTTGAGTGELFF.

The chain's CDR3 is CASRFGSSYEQYF. CDR3 DNA sequence: TGTGCCAGCAGGTTCGGGAGCTCCTACGAGCAGTACTTC. This chain links TRBV6-1 with TRBJ2-7, with a weak D call TRBD2 (6 bases). The CDR3 is 13 residues long. The ends were cut back, 6 bases at V and 0 bases at J, with 9 bases in the middle. Germline values: CDR1 MNHNS, CDR2 SASEGT.

The chain has TRBV13 and TRBJ1-3; D possibly corresponds to TRBD1 (6 bases). The CDR3 is 15 residues long. V lost 3 bases and J lost 0, with 9 bases in between. Germline V gene sequence: CDR1 PRHDT, CDR2 FYEKMQ (reference sequence). CDR3 sequence: CASSLDSSSGNTIYF. CDR3 DNA sequence: TGTGCCAGCAGCTTGGACAGCTCCTCTGGAAACACCATATATTTT.

The chain recombines TRBV4-2 with TRBJ1-2, with no clear D. V lost 1 base and J lost 2, with 11 bases in between. This CDR3 is built from 15 residues. Per germline, CDR1 LGHNA and CDR2 YNFKEQ. CDR3 loop: CASSQGGGENYGYTF. The CDR3 region has the DNA TGTGCCAGCAGCCAAGGGGGTGGAGAAAACTATGGCTACACCTTC.

The gene calls are TRBV5-6 and TRBJ1-1; D remains ambiguous. Trimming removed 3 bases from V and 0 bases from J, with 3 bases in between. CDR3 length: 12 amino acids. Germline-derived CDR1 and CDR2 are SGHDT and YYEEEE. CDR3 protein: CASSWMNTEAFF. CDR3 sequence (DNA): TGTGCCAGCAGCTGGATGAACACTGAAGCTTTCTTT.

The genes are TRBV29-1 and TRBJ2-3, with 7 nucleotides matching TRBD2. This CDR3 has 14 amino acids. Losses at the gene ends were 8 bases for V and 1 base for J; bases not matched to a gene: 9. Germline CDR1 SQVTM, CDR2 ANQGSEA. As DNA, the CDR3 is TGCAGCTCCGAGGGGAGCGGGGGCACAGATACGCAGTATTTT. This translates into CSSEGSGGTDTQYF.

The V and J genes are TRBV10-3 and TRBJ2-7, with 10 bases that match TRBD1. The CDR3 sequence is 16 residues long. V lost 0 bases and J lost 7; bases outside the gene matches: 9. The germline CDR1 and CDR2 sequences are ENHRY and SYGVKD. This chain's CDR3 is CAISESWDRGGREQYF. The CDR3 nucleotides read TGTGCCATCAGTGAGTCGTGGGACAGGGGAGGTAGGGAGCAGTACTTC.

The chain joins TRBV5-4 to TRBJ2-5; 9 bases are a match to TRBD1. The germline gives CDR1 SGHNT, CDR2 YYREEE (reference sequence). This CDR3 is 14 amino acids long. J was trimmed by 9 bases and V by 3 bases; bases with no gene match: 9. The CDR3 bases are TGTGCCAGCAGCTCGGGGACAGGGATCGCGGCCCAGTACTTC. This codes for CASSSGTGIAAQYF.

The gene calls are TRBV10-1 and TRBJ2-7, with a weak D call TRBD2 (6 bases). Germline CDR1 and CDR2: WNHNN and SYGVQD (reference sequence). The V gene lost 8 bases and the J gene lost 0 bases, with 14 bases spanning the gap. CDR3 size: 14 residues. CDR3 DNA: TGCGCCAGCCGTAGCGGTCCCAGCTCCTACGAGCAGTACTTC. Its translation: CASRSGPSSYEQYF.

This clone was recorded only once. A read error may account for a junction end that differs from germline. In DNA form, the CDR3 reads TGTGCCGGCAGCCAAGATCAGGGGAATGAAGCTTTCTTT. This sequence encodes CAGSQDQGNEAFF. The rearrangement uses TRBV4-2 and TRBJ1-1, with D maybe TRBD1 (6 bases). Germline values: CDR1 LGHNA, CDR2 YNFKEQ. This CDR3 has 13 amino acids.

The chain combines TRBV4-1 with TRBJ2-2; 8 bases are a match to TRBD1. Germline CDR1 is MGHRA and CDR2 is YSYEKL. The CDR3 covers 17 residues. V was clipped by 0 bases and J by 3 bases; unmatched bases: 6. The CDR3 protein is CASSQDPGQGYTGELFF. CDR3 sequence (DNA): TGCGCCAGCAGCCAAGATCCCGGACAGGGTTACACCGGGGAGCTGTTTTTT.

The chain couples TRBV5-1 to TRBJ2-7, with 12 positions matching TRBD2. Germline V gene sequence: CDR1 SGHRS, CDR2 YFSETQ. V was pared by 2 bases and J by 2 bases, with 5 bases of the junction left unmatched. The CDR3 is 16 amino acids. CDR3 amino acids: CASSLASGGAPYEQYF. In DNA form, the CDR3 reads TGCGCCAGCAGCTTAGCTAGCGGGGGGGCCCCCTACGAGCAGTACTTC.

The chain has TRBV10-3 and TRBJ2-1; 9 positions match TRBD1. Unmatched junction bases numbered 10, after V lost 8 bases and J lost 8 bases. CDR3 length: 14 residues. The germline V gene encodes CDR1 ENHRY and CDR2 SYGVKD. CDR3 coding DNA: TGTGCCATCGCGGGACAGGGTATCCCCGATGAGCAGTTCTTC. It yields the protein CAIAGQGIPDEQFF.

The chain carries TRBV5-4 and TRBJ1-5; D might be TRBD1 (6 bases). The germline gives CDR1 SGHNT, CDR2 YYREEE (reference sequence). Trimming shortened V by 0 bases and J by 2 bases, and 6 bases separated the two germline ends. This CDR3 has 14 residues. DNA for the CDR3: TGTGCCAGCAGCTTGGAGGGGGGCAATCAGCCCCAGCATTTT. It is translated as CASSLEGGNQPQHF.